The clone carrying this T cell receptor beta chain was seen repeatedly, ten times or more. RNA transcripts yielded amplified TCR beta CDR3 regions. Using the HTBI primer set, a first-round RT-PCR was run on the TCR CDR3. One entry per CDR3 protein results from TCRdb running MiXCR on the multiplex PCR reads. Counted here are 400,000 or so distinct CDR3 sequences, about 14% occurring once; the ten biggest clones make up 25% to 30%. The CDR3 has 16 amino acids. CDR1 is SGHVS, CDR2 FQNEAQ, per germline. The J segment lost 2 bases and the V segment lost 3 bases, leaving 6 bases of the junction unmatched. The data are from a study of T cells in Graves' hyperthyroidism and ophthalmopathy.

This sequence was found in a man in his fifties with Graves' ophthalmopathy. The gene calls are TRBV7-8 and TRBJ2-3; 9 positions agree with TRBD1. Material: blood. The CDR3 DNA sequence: TGTGCCAGCAGCTTGGAGGGGACAGGGAACACAGATACGCAGTATTTT. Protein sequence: CASSLEGTGNTDTQYF.